A selection of T cell receptor beta chains follows, all from one sample in a study of blood T cell repertoires in COVID-19. Repertoires were generated with immunoSEQ multiplex PCR, while TCRdb's copy carries only in-frame clones and drops some. The sample contains about 190,000 clones, 80% to 90% of which appear only once. Sequencing input: peripheral blood. The receptor set was obtained from a woman aged 18-30 years who had recovered from COVID-19. CDR3s include the opening cysteine and the closing phenylalanine or tryptophan. The D gene is left open where the match is weak. Size tells how often a clone was seen (once, few, many) or the class of an expanded clone, and some rows leave it out.

DNA	CDR3	length	size	D	V	J
TGTGCCAGCAGTGAAGGGACAGGGGGCTGGGAGAGCAATCAGCCCCAGCATTTT	CASSEGTGGWESNQPQHF	18	-	TRBD1	TRBV6-1	TRBJ1-5
TGTGCCAGCAGCATACCAGACAGGAACTCCCTGAACACTGAAGCTTTCTTT	CASSIPDRNSLNTEAFF	17	few	-	TRBV21-1	TRBJ1-1
TGTGCCAGCAGTGAGACGCACGTTGACGGGACAATCCCCGGGGAGCTGTTTTTT	CASSETHVDGTIPGELFF	18	-	-	TRBV6-1	TRBJ2-2
TGCGCCAGCAGCCAGCCGGGACAGGGGGCACAGGGCTACACCTTC	CASSQPGQGAQGYTF	15	-	TRBD1	TRBV4-1	TRBJ1-2
TGTGCCAGCAGCGTAGGGAGAGGAGGGAACACTGAAGCTTTCTTT	CASSVGRGGNTEAFF	15	-	-	TRBV9	TRBJ1-1
TGTGCCAGGGGAGGACAGGCCAACTACGAGCAGTACTTC	CARGGQANYEQYF	13	-	-	TRBV2	TRBJ2-7
TGTGCCACCAGCAGAGATGGGACTAGCGGCAATGAGCAGTTCTTC	CATSRDGTSGNEQFF	15	-	TRBD2	TRBV15	TRBJ2-1
TGCAGCGTAAGTCACAGGGCAGATACGCAGTATTTT	CSVSHRADTQYF	12	-	-	TRBV29-1	TRBJ2-3
TGTGCCAGCAGTAAAATCCTAAGGGGGAACACTGAAGCTTTCTTT	CASSKILRGNTEAFF	15	-	-	TRBV6-2/TRBV6-3	TRBJ1-1
TGTGCCAGTAGTCCCTCAGGCGGACAGGTGGCCTCCTACGAGCAGTACTTC	CASSPSGGQVASYEQYF	17	-	TRBD1	TRBV19	TRBJ2-7
TGTGCCTGGAGTAACATTGATAGCAATCAGCCCCAGCATTTT	CAWSNIDSNQPQHF	14	-	-	TRBV30	TRBJ1-5
TGTGCCAGTAGGGACCGGGACAGGGACACCGGGGAGCTGTTTTTT	CASRDRDRDTGELFF	15	-	TRBD1	TRBV19	TRBJ2-2
TGTGCCAGCCGGTATAGCAATCAGCCCCAGCATTTT	CASRYSNQPQHF	12	-	-	TRBV2	TRBJ1-5
TGTGCCAGCAGCTCCGTGGCGGGGAGTACAGATACGCAGTATTTT	CASSSVAGSTDTQYF	15	-	-	TRBV11-1	TRBJ2-3
TGCGCCAGCAGCTTCGGAGCGGAATTTTACGAGCAGTACTTC	CASSFGAEFYEQYF	14	-	-	TRBV5-1	TRBJ2-7
TGTGCCAGCAGCTTGGTGGGCACGAGTGACTATGGCTACACCTTC	CASSLVGTSDYGYTF	15	-	-	TRBV5-6	TRBJ1-2
TGTGCCAGCAGTGACCAGGGGGATACGCAGTATTTT	CASSDQGDTQYF	12	-	-	TRBV6-2/TRBV6-3	TRBJ2-3
TGTGCCAGCAGCCGGGGGGCCCCAGCAGGGGTCTATGGCTACACCTTC	CASSRGAPAGVYGYTF	16	-	-	TRBV7-2	TRBJ1-2
TGTGCCAGCAGCCCCTCTAGCGGGGGGGCCGATGAGCAGTTCTTC	CASSPSSGGADEQFF	15	-	TRBD2	TRBV3-1/TRBV3-2	TRBJ2-1
TGCGCCAGCAGCTTGGGGGGGACAGCGAACACCGGGGAGCTGTTTTTT	CASSLGGTANTGELFF	16	-	TRBD1	TRBV5-1	TRBJ2-2
TGTGCCAGCAGTTACGGACAGGGTGAAAAACTGTTTTTT	CASSYGQGEKLFF	13	-	TRBD1	TRBV12-3/TRBV12-4	TRBJ1-4